This is a list of T cell receptor beta chains from one sample in a study of type 1 regulatory T cells. Antigen specificity for these receptors is unknown. One entry per CDR3 protein results from TCRdb running MiXCR on the reads. The profile shows a few thousand distinct CDR3 sequences, about 24% of them singletons. The sequenced sample consisted of cultured type 1 regulatory T (Tr1) cells, either the whole culture or a sorted fraction (not recorded which). These receptors were obtained from a human donor in good health. Both conserved end residues are part of each CDR3. The D gene is left open where the match is weak. Expanded clones get a size class; other rows say once, few or many, or leave the size out.

j_call: TRBJ1-1
clone_size: few
d_call: .
v_call: TRBV12-3/TRBV12-4
cdr3_nt: TGTGCCAGCAGTTCCGGGACGGCGATTGAAGCTTTCTTT
cdr3_aa: CASSSGTAIEAFF

j_call: TRBJ2-4
clone_size: .
d_call: TRBD2
v_call: TRBV6-6
cdr3_nt: TGTGCCAGCAGTCCTGGGCGGGGGACGGATATAGCCAAAAACATTCAGTACTTC
cdr3_aa: CASSPGRGTDIAKNIQYF

j_call: TRBJ1-6
clone_size: .
d_call: TRBD1
v_call: TRBV27
cdr3_nt: TGTGCCAGCAGTTTCCGGGGACAGAGATCGTTTATTTCACCCCTCCACTTT
cdr3_aa: CASSFRGQRSFISPLHF

j_call: TRBJ2-3
clone_size: few
d_call: TRBD2
v_call: TRBV7-9
cdr3_nt: TGTGCCAGCAGCCAGGGACTAGCGGTGGCAGATACGCAGTATTTT
cdr3_aa: CASSQGLAVADTQYF

j_call: TRBJ2-1
clone_size: medium-sized
d_call: TRBD2
v_call: TRBV12-3/TRBV12-4
cdr3_nt: TGTGCCAGCAGTTCCCGGGGACTAGTGGGTAATGAGCAGTTCTTC
cdr3_aa: CASSSRGLVGNEQFF

j_call: TRBJ1-1
clone_size: .
d_call: TRBD1
v_call: TRBV10-3
cdr3_nt: TGTGCCATCACCCCTGGGTTAGACAGGGCTAAAGCTTTCTTT
cdr3_aa: CAITPGLDRAKAFF

j_call: TRBJ2-1
clone_size: .
d_call: TRBD2
v_call: TRBV28
cdr3_nt: TGTGCCAGCAGGCTAGCGGGGCTCTCCTACAATGAGCAGTTCTTC
cdr3_aa: CASRLAGLSYNEQFF

j_call: TRBJ1-2
clone_size: .
d_call: .
v_call: TRBV6-2/TRBV6-3
cdr3_nt: TGTACCAGCAGTGACCCGAGGGGCTATGGCTACACCTTC
cdr3_aa: CTSSDPRGYGYTF

j_call: TRBJ1-5
clone_size: many
d_call: .
v_call: TRBV19
cdr3_nt: TGTGCCAGCCTTGACACGGGCAATCAGCCCCAGCATTTT
cdr3_aa: CASLDTGNQPQHF

j_call: TRBJ1-1
clone_size: .
d_call: .
v_call: TRBV6-6
cdr3_nt: TGTGCCAGCAGTTTATCTTGGGGGGGCGGTGAACGACACACTGAAGCTTTCTTT
cdr3_aa: CASSLSWGGGERHTEAFF

j_call: TRBJ2-7
clone_size: .
d_call: .
v_call: TRBV29-1
cdr3_nt: TGCAGCGTTGTTCTTTGGGGGAAGCCCCACGAGCAGTACTTC
cdr3_aa: CSVVLWGKPHEQYF

j_call: TRBJ2-5
clone_size: .
d_call: TRBD2
v_call: TRBV6-5
cdr3_nt: TGTGCCAGCACCACAACCCATAGCGGGGGGGCGAGGGAGACCCAGTACTTC
cdr3_aa: CASTTTHSGGARETQYF

j_call: TRBJ2-7
clone_size: .
d_call: .
v_call: TRBV19
cdr3_nt: TGTGCCAGTAGTCCAAGAGGGGGGGCGGTGGCCTACGAGCAGTACTTC
cdr3_aa: CASSPRGGAVAYEQYF

j_call: TRBJ2-5
clone_size: .
d_call: .
v_call: TRBV7-2
cdr3_nt: TGTGCCAGCAGCTTTGGGGTCAGGGAGACCCAGTACTTC
cdr3_aa: CASSFGVRETQYF